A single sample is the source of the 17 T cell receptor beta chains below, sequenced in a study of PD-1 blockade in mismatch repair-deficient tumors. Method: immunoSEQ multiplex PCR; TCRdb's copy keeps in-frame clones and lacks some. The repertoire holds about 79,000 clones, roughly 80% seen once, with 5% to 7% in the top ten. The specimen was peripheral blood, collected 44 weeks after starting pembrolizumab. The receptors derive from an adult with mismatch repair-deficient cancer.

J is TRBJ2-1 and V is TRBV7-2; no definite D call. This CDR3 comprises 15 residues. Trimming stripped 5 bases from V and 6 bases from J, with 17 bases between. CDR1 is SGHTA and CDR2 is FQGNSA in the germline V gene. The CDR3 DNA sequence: TGTGCCAGCAGCCCTCCCGGCAGAGGTTTCAATGAGCAGTTCTTC. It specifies CASSPPGRGFNEQFF.

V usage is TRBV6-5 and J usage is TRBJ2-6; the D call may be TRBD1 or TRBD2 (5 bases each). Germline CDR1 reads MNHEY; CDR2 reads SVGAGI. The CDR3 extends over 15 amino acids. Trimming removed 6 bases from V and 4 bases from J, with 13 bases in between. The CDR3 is CASSRLGTGANVLTF. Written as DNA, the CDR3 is TGTGCCAGCAGCCGGCTGGGGACCGGGGCCAACGTCCTGACTTTC.

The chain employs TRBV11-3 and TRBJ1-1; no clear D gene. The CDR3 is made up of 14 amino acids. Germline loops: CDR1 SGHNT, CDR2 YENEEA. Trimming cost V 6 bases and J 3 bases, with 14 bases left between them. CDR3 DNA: TGTGCCAGCAGATCATTACGAGGGTACACTGAAGCTTTCTTT. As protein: CASRSLRGYTEAFF.

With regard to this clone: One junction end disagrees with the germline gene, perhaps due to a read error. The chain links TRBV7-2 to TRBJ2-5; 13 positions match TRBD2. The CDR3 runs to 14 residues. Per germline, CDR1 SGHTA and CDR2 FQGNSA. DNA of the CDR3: TGTGCCAGCAGCTCAGGACTAGCGGGAGAGGCCCAGTACTTC. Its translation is CASSSGLAGEAQYF.

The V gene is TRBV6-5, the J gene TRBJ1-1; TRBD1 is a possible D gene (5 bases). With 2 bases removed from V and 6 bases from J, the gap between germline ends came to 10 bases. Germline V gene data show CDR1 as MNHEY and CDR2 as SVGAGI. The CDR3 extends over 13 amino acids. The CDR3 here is CASSYERGAEAFF. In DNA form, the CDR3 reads TGTGCCAGCAGTTACGAAAGGGGCGCTGAAGCTTTCTTT.

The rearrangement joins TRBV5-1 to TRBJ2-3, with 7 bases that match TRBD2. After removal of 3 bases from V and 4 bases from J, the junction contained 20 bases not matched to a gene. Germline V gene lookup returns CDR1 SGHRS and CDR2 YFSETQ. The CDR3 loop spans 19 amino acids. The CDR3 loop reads CASSWSGTGFSLGADTQYF. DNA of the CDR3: TGCGCCAGCAGCTGGAGCGGGACGGGTTTTTCATTGGGCGCAGATACGCAGTATTTT. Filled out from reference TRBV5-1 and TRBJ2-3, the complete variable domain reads KAGVTQTPRYLIKTRGQQVTLSCSPISGHRSVSWYQQTPGQGLQFLFEYFSETQRNKGNFPGRFSGRQFSNSRSEMNVSTLELGDSALYLCASSWSGTGFSLGADTQYFGPGTRLTVL.

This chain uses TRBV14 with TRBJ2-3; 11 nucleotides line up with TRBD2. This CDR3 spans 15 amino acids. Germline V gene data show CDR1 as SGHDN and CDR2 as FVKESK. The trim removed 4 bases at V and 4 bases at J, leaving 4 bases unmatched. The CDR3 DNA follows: TGTGCCAGCAGCCTTCTAGCGGGAGGATCAGATACGCAGTATTTT. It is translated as CASSLLAGGSDTQYF.

The CDR3 coding sequence is TGTGCCAGCAGTTCACTAGCGGGAGACGTGGATACGCAGTATTTT. It codes for CASSSLAGDVDTQYF. The V gene is TRBV6-1, the J gene TRBJ2-3; TRBD2 matches 11 bases. V shed 5 bases and J 6 bases; nucleotides not matched to a gene: 7. The CDR3 covers 15 residues. Per the germline V gene, CDR1 is MNHNS and CDR2 is SASEGT.

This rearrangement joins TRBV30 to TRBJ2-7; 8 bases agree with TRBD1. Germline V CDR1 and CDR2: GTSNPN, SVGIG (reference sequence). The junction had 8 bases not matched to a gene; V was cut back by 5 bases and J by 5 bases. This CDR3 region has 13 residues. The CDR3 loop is CAWGQGRVNEQYF. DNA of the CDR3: TGTGCCTGGGGACAGGGAAGAGTCAACGAGCAGTACTTC.

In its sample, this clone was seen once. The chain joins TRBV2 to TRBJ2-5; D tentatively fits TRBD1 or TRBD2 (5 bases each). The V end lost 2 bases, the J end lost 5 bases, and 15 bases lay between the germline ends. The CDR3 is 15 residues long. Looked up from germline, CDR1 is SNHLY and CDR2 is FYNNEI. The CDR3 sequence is CASSEKLGEWETQYF. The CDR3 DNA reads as TGTGCCAGCAGTGAAAAATTGGGGGAGTGGGAGACCCAGTACTTC.

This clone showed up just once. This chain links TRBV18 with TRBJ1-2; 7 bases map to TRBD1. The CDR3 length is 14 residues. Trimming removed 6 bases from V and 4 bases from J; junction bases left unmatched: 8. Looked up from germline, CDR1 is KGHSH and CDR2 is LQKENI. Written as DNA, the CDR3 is TGTGCCAGCTCTCCCGGGGACAGAACCTATGGCTACACCTTC. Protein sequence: CASSPGDRTYGYTF.

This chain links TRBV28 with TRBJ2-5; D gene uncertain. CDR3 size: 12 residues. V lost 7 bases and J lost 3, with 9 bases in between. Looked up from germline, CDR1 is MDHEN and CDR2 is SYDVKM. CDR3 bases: TGTGCCAGCAACGTTGGGGAAGAGACCCAGTACTTC. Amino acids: CASNVGEETQYF.

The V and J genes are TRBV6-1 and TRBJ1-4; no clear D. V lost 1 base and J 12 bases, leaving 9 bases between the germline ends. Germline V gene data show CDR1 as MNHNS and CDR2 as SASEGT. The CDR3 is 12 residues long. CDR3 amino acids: CASSEGGVELFF. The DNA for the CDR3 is TGTGCCAGCAGTGAAGGGGGAGTGGAACTGTTTTTT.

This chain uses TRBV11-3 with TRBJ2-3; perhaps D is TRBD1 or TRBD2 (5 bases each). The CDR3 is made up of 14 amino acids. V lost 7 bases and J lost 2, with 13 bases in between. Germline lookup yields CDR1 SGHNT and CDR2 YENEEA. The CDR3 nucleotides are TGTGCCAGCACCACGAGGGGCCCCACAGATACGCAGTATTTT. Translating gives CASTTRGPTDTQYF.

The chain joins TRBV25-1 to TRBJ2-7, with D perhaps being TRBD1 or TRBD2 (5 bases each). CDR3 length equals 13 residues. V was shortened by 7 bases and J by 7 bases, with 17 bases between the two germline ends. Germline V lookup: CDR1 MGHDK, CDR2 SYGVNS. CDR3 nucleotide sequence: TGTGCCAGCACTTCCCTGGGGACCGGGGAGCAGTACTTC. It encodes CASTSLGTGEQYF.

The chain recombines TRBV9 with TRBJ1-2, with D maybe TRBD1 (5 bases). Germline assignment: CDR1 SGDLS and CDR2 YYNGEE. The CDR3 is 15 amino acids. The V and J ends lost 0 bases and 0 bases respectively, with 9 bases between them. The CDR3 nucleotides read TGTGCCAGCAGCGTAGCCGGGACCACTAACTATGGCTACACCTTC. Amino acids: CASSVAGTTNYGYTF.

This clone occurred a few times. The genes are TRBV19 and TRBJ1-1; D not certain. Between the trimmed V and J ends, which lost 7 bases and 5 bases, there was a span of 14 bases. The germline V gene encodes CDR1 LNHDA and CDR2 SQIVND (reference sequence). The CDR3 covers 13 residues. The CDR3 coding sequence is TGTGCCAGTACCAACGATTGGGATACTGAAGCTTTCTTT. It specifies CASTNDWDTEAFF.